This TCR beta chain was recorded in a study of T cells in Graves' hyperthyroidism and ophthalmopathy. Study findings and constraints: Stable hyperthyroidism and ophthalmopathy were separated using 13 V-J signatures. Appearing also in blood were most of the thyroid clonotypes expanded above 0.001.

The CDR3 spans 12 residues. CDR1 and CDR2 from the germline V gene are SGHNT and YYREEE (reference sequence). Between the trimmed V and J ends, which lost 1 base and 5 bases, there was a span of 6 bases. A remark on this clonotype: Antigen specificity is unknown.

TCR beta CDR3 sequences were amplified from RNA transcripts. A first-round RT-PCR of the TCR CDR3 used the HTBI primer set. TCRdb re-analysed the multiplex PCR reads in MiXCR, keeping a single row per CDR3 protein. The sample gives around 500,000 distinct CDR3 sequences, about 16% of which show up once; around 28% is in the top ten. The chain joins TRBV5-4 to TRBJ2-5; no firm D call. Sequencing was performed on blood. This sequence was found in a woman in her twenties or thirties with Graves' ophthalmopathy. Written as DNA, the CDR3 is TGTGCCAGCAGCTTGTGGCGGGAGACCCAGTACTTC. Translating it yields CASSLWRETQYF.